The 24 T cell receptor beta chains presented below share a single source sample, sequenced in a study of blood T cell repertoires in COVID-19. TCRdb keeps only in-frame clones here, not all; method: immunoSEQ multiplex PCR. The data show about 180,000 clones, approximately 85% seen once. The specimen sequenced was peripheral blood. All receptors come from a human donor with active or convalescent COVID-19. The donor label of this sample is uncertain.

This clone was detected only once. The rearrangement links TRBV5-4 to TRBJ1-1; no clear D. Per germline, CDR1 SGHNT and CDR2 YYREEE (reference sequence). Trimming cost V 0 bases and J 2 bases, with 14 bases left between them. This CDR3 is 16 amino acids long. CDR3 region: CASSLGQFVSNTEAFF. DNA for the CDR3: TGTGCCAGCAGCTTGGGGCAGTTCGTTTCAAACACTGAAGCTTTCTTT.

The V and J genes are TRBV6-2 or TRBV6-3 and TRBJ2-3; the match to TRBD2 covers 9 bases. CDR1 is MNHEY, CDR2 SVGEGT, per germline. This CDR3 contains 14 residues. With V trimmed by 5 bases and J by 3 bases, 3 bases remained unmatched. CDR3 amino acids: CASSPGLATDTQYF. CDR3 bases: TGTGCCAGCAGTCCCGGACTAGCGACAGATACGCAGTATTTT.

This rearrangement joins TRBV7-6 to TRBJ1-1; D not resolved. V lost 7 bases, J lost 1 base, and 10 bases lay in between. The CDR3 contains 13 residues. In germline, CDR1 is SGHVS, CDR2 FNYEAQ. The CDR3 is CASTLTTNTEAFF. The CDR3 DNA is TGTGCCAGCACCCTTACAACGAACACTGAAGCTTTCTTT. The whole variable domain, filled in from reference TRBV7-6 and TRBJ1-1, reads GAGVSQSPRYKVTKRGQDVALRCDPISGHVSLYWYRQALGQGPEFLTYFNYEAQQDKSGLPNDRFSAERPEGSISTLTIQRTEQRDSAMYRCASTLTTNTEAFFGQGTRLTVV.

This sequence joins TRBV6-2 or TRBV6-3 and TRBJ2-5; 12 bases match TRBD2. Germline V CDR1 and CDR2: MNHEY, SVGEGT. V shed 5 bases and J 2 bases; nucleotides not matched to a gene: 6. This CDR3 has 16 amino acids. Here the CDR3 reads CASSLTLAGGQETQYF. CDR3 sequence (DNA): TGTGCCAGCAGTCTCACCCTAGCGGGGGGGCAAGAGACCCAGTACTTC.

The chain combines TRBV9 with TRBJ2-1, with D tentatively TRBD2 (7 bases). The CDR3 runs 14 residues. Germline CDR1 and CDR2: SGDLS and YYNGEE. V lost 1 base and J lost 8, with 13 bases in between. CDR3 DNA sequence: TGTGCCAGCAGCGTAAGCCCGGGGGGCGATGAGCAGTTCTTC. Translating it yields CASSVSPGGDEQFF.

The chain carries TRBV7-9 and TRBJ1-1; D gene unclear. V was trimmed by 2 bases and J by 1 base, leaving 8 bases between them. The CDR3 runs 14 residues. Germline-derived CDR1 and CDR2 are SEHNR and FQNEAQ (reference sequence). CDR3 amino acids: CASSLLAGNTEAFF. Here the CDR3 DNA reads TGTGCCAGCAGCTTACTGGCAGGGAACACTGAAGCTTTCTTT.

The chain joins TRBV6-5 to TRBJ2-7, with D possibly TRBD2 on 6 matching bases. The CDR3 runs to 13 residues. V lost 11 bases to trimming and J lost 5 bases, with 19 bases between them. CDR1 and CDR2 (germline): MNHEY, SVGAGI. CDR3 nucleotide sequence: TGTGCCGGCGGAAAGTGGGACTCTGACGAGCAGTACTTC. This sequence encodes CAGGKWDSDEQYF.

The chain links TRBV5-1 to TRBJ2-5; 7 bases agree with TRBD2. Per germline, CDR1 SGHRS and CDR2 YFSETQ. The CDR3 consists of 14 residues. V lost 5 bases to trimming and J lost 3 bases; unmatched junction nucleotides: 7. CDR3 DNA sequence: TGCGCCAGCAGGCAAGCGGGGCAGAAAGAGACCCAGTACTTC. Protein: CASRQAGQKETQYF.

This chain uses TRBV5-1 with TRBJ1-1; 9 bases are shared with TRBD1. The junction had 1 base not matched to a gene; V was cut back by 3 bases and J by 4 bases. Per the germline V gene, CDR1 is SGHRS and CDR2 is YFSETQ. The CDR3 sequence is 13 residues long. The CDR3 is CASSWGQGTEAFF. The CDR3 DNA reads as TGCGCCAGCAGCTGGGGACAGGGCACTGAAGCTTTCTTT.

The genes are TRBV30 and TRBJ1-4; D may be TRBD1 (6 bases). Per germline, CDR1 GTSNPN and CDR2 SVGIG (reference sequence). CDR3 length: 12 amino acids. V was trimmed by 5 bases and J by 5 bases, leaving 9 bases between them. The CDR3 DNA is TGTGCCTGGGGACAGATAAATGAAAAACTGTTTTTT. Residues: CAWGQINEKLFF.

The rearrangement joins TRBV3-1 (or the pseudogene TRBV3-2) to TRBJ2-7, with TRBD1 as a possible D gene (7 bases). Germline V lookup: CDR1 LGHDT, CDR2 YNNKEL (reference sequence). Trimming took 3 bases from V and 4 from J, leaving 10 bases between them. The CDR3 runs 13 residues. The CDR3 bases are TGTGCCAGCAGCCAGGCAGGGGGGTACGAGCAGTACTTC. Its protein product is CASSQAGGYEQYF.

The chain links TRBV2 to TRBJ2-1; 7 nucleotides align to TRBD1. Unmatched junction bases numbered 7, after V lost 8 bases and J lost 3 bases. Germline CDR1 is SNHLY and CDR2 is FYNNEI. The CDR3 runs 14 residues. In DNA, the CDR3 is TGTGCCAGCGTGACAGGGTGGAGCTACAATGAGCAGTTCTTC. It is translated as CASVTGWSYNEQFF.

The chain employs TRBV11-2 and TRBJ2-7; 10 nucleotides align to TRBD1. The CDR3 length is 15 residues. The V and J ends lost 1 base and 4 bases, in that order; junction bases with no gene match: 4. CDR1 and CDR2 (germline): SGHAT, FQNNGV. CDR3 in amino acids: CASSLVGTGVYEQYF. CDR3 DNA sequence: TGTGCCAGCAGCTTAGTCGGGACAGGGGTATACGAGCAGTACTTC.

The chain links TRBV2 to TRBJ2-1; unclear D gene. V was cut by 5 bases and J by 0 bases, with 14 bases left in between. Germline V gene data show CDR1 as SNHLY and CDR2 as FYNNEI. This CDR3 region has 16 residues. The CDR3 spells CASSRWSPTSYNEQFF. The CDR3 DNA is TGTGCCAGCAGTCGGTGGTCTCCAACCTCCTACAATGAGCAGTTCTTC.

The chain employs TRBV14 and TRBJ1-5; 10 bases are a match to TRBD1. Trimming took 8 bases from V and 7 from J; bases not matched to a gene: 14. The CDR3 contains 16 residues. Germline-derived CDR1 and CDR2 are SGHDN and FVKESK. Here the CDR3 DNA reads TGTGCCAGCGTGGTAAGACAGGGGGCGTCGATACAGCCCCAGCATTTT. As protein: CASVVRQGASIQPQHF.

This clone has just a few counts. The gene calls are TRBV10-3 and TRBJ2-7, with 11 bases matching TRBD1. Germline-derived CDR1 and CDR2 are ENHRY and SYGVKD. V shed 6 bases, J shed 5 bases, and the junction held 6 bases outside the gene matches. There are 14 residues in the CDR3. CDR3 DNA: TGTGCCATCAGGTCGGACAGGGGGCCCGACGAGCAGTACTTC. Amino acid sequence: CAIRSDRGPDEQYF.

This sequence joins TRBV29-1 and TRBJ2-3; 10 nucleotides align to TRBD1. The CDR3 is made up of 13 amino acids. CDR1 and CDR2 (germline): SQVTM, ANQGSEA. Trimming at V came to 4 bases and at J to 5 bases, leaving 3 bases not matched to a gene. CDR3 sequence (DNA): TGCAGCGTTGGACAGGGGGCGGGAGATACGCAGTATTTT. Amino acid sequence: CSVGQGAGDTQYF.

CDR3 DNA: TGTGCCAGCAGTGACGAGGCAGGGGGTAAGGATGAGCAGTTCTTC. Its protein product is CASSDEAGGKDEQFF. The rearrangement uses TRBV6-4 and TRBJ2-1, with 7 bases aligning to TRBD1. CDR1 is MRHNA and CDR2 is SNTAGT in the germline V gene. V was pared by 2 bases and J by 8 bases, with 9 bases of the junction left unmatched. This CDR3 comprises 15 residues.

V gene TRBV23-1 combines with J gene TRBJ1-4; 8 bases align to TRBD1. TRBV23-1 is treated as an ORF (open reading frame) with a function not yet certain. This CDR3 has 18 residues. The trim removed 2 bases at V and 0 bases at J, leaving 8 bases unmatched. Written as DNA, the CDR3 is TGCGCCAGCAGTCAACCGGGGGACAGGCCAGCAACTAATGAAAAACTGTTTTTT. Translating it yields CASSQPGDRPATNEKLFF.

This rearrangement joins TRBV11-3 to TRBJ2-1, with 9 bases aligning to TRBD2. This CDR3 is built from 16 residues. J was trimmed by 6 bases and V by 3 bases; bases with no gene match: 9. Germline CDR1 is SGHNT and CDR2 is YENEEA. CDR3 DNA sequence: TGTGCCAGCAGCTTTAGCGGGGGATCGGCACCCAATGAGCAGTTCTTC. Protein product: CASSFSGGSAPNEQFF.

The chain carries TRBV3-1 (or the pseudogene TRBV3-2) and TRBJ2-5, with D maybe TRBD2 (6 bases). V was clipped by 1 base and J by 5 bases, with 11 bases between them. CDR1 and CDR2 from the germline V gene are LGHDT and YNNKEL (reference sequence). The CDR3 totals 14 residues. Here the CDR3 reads CASSQAGGTETQYF. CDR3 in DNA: TGTGCCAGCAGCCAAGCGGGCGGGACGGAGACCCAGTACTTC.

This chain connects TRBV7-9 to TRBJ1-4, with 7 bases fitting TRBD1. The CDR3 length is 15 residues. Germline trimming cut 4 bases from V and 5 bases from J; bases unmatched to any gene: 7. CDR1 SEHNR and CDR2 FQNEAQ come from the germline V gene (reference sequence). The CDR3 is CASSSTGSSNEKLFF. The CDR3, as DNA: TGTGCCAGCAGCTCGACAGGGTCTTCGAATGAAAAACTGTTTTTT.

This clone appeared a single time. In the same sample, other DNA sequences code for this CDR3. This chain's CDR3 is CASSLEQGVGYEKLFF. The CDR3 nucleotides are TGTGCCAGCAGCTTGGAGCAGGGGGTTGGGTATGAAAAACTGTTTTTT. V usage is TRBV5-4 and J usage is TRBJ1-4; 7 bases are shared with TRBD1. V dropped 0 bases and J dropped 6; count of bases not matched to a gene: 8. This CDR3 contains 16 residues. In germline, CDR1 is SGHNT, CDR2 YYREEE (reference sequence).

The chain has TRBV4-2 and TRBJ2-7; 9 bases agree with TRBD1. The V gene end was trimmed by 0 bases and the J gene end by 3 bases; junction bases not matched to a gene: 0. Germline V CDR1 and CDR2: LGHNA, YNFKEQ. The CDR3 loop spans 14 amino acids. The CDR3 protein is CASSQEGQGYEQYF. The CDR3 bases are TGTGCCAGCAGCCAAGAGGGACAGGGCTACGAGCAGTACTTC.